This T cell receptor (beta chain) comes out of a study of shared clonotypes between healthy human individuals. Study-level points and caveats: Unshared clonotypes carried lower generation probabilities than those common to all four donors. The sharing of 4% to 5.5% of naive CD4 clonotypes was seen across several donors.

In the naive CD8 group, cells lacked CD45RO and were positively selected for CCR7, so terminally differentiated effector memory CD45RA+ cells were left out. Adult donors, all healthy and HIV-negative, had no recent acute infections or vaccinations. Only Caucasian adults living in Nashville, Tennessee made up the donor group. A note on this clone: What it binds is not known. Other DNA variants within this sample encode the same CDR3.

Assay: immunoSEQ multiplex PCR; the TCRdb copy retains only in-frame clones and omits some. The sample has around 2,100,000 clones; over 85% are singletons. The sequencing sample was made of naive CD8+ T cells sorted from blood. The sequence derives from a man between 18 and 29 years old in good health.

The CDR3 loop is CASSVGTAYEQYF. CDR3 in DNA: TGTGCCAGCAGTGTTGGGACAGCCTACGAGCAGTACTTC. The chain recombines TRBV6-1 with TRBJ2-7; 7 bases are shared with TRBD1. Germline lookup yields CDR1 MNHNS and CDR2 SASEGT. This CDR3 spans 13 amino acids. V was clipped by 4 bases and J by 2 bases; unmatched bases: 2.